This T cell receptor beta chain was observed in a study of T cells after yellow fever vaccination. Each CDR3 protein is one row after TCRdb ran MiXCR on the 5' RACE reads. This table holds 550,000 to 750,000 distinct CDR3 sequences, about 13% found once. The table lists this clonotype with a few counts. Its antigen is not identified. Study-wide points: The CD4 and CD8 compartments had a small share of their clonotypes in common.

This CDR3 comprises 11 residues. The V end was cut by 6 bases, the J end by 8 bases, with 11 bases between. Looked up from germline, CDR1 is DFQATT and CDR2 is SNEGSKA (reference sequence). The chain combines TRBV20-1 with TRBJ2-1; D unresolved. Here the sequenced sample was PBMCs, taken on the day of the yellow fever booster vaccination. The sequence derives from a man aged 30-40 years who received the YFV17D yellow fever vaccine. The CDR3 DNA reads as TGCAGTGCCCCCGGTCCGGATGAGCAGTTCTTC. Translated: CSAPGPDEQFF.